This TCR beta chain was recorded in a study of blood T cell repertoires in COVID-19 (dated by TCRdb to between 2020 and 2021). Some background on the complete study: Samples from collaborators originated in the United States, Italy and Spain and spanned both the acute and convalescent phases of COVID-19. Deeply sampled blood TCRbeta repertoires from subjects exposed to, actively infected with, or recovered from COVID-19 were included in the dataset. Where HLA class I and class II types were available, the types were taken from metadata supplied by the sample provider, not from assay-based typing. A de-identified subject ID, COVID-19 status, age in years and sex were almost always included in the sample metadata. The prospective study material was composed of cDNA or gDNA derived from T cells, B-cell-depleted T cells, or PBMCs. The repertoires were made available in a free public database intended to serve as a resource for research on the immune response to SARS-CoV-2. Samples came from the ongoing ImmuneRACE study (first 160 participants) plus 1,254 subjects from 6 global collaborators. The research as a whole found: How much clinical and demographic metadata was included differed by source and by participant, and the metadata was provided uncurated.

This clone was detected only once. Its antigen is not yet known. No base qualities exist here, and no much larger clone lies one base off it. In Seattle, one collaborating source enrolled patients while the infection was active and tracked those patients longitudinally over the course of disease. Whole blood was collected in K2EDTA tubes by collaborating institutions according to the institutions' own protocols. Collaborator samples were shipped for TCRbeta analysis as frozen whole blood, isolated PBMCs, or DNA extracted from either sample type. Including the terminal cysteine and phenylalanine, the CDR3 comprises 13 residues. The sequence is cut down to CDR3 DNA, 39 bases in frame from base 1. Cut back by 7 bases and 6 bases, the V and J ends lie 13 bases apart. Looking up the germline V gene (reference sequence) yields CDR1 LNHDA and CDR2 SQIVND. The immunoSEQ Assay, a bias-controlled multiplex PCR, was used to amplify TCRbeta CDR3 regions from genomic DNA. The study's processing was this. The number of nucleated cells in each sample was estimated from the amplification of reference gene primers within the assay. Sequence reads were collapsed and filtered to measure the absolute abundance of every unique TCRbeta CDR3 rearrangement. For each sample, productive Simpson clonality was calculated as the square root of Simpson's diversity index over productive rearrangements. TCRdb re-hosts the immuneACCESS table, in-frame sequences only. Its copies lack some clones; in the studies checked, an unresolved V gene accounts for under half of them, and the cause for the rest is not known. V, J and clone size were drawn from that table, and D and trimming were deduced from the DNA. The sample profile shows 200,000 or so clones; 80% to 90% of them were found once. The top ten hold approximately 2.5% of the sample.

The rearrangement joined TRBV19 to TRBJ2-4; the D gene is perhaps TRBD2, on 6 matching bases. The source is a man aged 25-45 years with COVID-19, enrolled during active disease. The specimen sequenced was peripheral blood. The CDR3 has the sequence CASTSPGLNIQYF. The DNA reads TGTGCCAGTACCTCACCGGGACTAAACATTCAGTACTTC.